The 9 T cell receptor beta chains below were found in one sample sequenced in a study of T cell responses to AZD1222 COVID-19 vaccine. Measured with immunoSEQ multiplex PCR; TCRdb has only the in-frame clones, and not every one. The sample consists of over 150,000 clones, 90% of them appearing once. This material consisted of peripheral blood, taken on day 0 of AZD1222 vaccination. These receptors all come from an adult in good health.

The rearrangement links TRBV3-1 (or the pseudogene TRBV3-2) to TRBJ2-1; D is tentatively TRBD1 or TRBD2 (5 bases each). Trimming left V 4 bases short and J 10 bases short, with 14 bases between. Germline assignment: CDR1 LGHDT and CDR2 YNNKEL (reference sequence). This CDR3 has 13 amino acids. The CDR3 DNA sequence: TGTGCCAGCAGCCCCCTGGGGACGGGGGAGCAGTTCTTC. Translated: CASSPLGTGEQFF.

The chain couples TRBV7-3 to TRBJ2-3; no clear D gene. V was shortened by 3 bases and J by 1 base, with 8 bases between the two germline ends. This CDR3 comprises 14 residues. The germline gives CDR1 SGHTA, CDR2 FQGTGA. The CDR3 DNA follows: TGTGCCAGCAGCTTTAACCGGGGCACAGATACGCAGTATTTT. Protein sequence: CASSFNRGTDTQYF.

The V and J genes are TRBV18 and TRBJ1-2; D may be TRBD1 (5 bases). CDR3 length: 12 amino acids. Germline lookup yields CDR1 KGHSH and CDR2 LQKENI. V lost 3 bases to trimming and J lost 6 bases, with 8 bases between them. CDR3 amino acids: CASSPEGDGYTF. The CDR3 coding sequence is TGTGCCAGCTCACCGGAAGGGGATGGCTACACCTTC.

The chain combines TRBV7-6 with TRBJ1-5, with TRBD1 identical over 10 bases. Germline CDR1 and CDR2: SGHVS and FNYEAQ. CDR3 length: 16 residues. Trimming at V came to 2 bases and at J to 5 bases, leaving 6 bases not matched to a gene. The CDR3 loop is CASSLKIGTGDQPQHF. The CDR3 DNA sequence: TGTGCCAGCAGCTTAAAGATTGGGACAGGGGATCAGCCCCAGCATTTT.

This clone appeared a few times. The CDR3 coding sequence is TGTGCCAGCAGCTTAGGGACACCGCACCAAAATCAGCCCCAGCATTTT. Protein: CASSLGTPHQNQPQHF. The genes are TRBV7-8 and TRBJ1-5; tentatively, D is TRBD1 (5 bases). Germline V gene lookup returns CDR1 SGHVS and CDR2 FQNEAQ. Trimming removed 1 base at V and 4 bases at J, with 14 bases between. The CDR3 contains 16 residues.

The chain combines TRBV4-2 with TRBJ1-2; 9 nucleotides line up with TRBD1. CDR1 is LGHNA and CDR2 is YNFKEQ in the germline V gene. The CDR3 covers 18 residues. V lost 1 base to trimming and J lost 4 bases; unmatched junction nucleotides: 13. The CDR3 region has the DNA TGTGCCAGCAGCCAAGTAGCAGGACAGGGGTCCGGAAGCTATGGCTACACCTTC. This sequence encodes CASSQVAGQGSGSYGYTF.

As regards this clone: The sample has other DNA sequences that encode this CDR3 too. The V and J genes are TRBV9 and TRBJ2-1; D possibly corresponds to TRBD2 (6 bases). Germline CDR1 and CDR2: SGDLS and YYNGEE. Between the trimmed V and J ends, which lost 0 bases and 3 bases, there was a span of 10 bases. This CDR3 has 15 residues. CDR3 DNA sequence: TGTGCCAGCAGCGTAGCGGAGGGGAGCTACAATGAGCAGTTCTTC. Its protein is CASSVAEGSYNEQFF.

J is TRBJ1-5 and V is TRBV18, with no clear D. V dropped 2 bases and J dropped 3 bases, with 5 bases sitting between them. This CDR3 region has 13 residues. Per the germline V gene, CDR1 is KGHSH and CDR2 is LQKENI. The CDR3, as DNA: TGTGCCAGCTCACCAACCTTCAATCAGCCCCAGCATTTT. It is translated as CASSPTFNQPQHF.

V and J are TRBV6-5 and TRBJ1-2, with D maybe TRBD1 (5 bases). CDR3 length: 14 residues. Trimming took 4 bases from V and 5 from J, leaving 14 bases between them. Per germline, CDR1 MNHEY and CDR2 SVGAGI. The CDR3 DNA is TGTGCCAGCAGTTCCGAACCGACAGCTTATGGCTACACCTTC. This translates into CASSSEPTAYGYTF.